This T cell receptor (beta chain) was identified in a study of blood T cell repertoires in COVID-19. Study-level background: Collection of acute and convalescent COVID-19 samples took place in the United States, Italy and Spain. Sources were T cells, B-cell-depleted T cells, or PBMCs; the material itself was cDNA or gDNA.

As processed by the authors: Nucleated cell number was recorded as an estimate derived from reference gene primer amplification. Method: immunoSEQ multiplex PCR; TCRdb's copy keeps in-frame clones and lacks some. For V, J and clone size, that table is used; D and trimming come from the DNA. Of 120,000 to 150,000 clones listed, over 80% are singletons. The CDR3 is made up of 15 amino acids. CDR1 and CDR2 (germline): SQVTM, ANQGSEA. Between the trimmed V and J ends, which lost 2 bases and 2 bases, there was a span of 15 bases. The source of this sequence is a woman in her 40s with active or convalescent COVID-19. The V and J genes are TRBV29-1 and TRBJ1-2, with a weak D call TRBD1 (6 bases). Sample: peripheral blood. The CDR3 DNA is TGCAGCGTTGAAATCGTGGGGCAGGGGAACTATGGCTACACCTTC. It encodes CSVEIVGQGNYGYTF.